This T cell receptor beta chain was obtained from a study of regulatory T cells in long-lasting Graves disease. Study outcomes and limitations: Persistent patients shared more public clonotypes (2,741) than new patients (approximately 1,000). Those with persistent Graves' had less TCR diversity than newly diagnosed patients.

The V segment lost 6 bases and the J segment 2 bases; nucleotides outside the gene matches: 4. The CDR3 totals 14 residues. Time point: newly diagnosed GD, antithyroid drugs for less than 3 months. The TCR library was made from RNA that had been extracted from PBMCs in TRIzol. This clonotype was picked up a small number of times. Its antigen is not identified. A clone one base away is much larger, so this may be a read error. The missing conserved phenylalanine or tryptophan at the end of this CDR3 makes a read error likely. According to the study, TCR beta libraries were built with iRepertoire HTBI primers and CDR3-region Arm-PCR. TCRdb passed the multiplex PCR reads through MiXCR, listing each CDR3 protein once. This table holds 550,000 to 700,000 distinct CDR3 sequences, about 16% found once. These data were likewise used in another study, on T cells in Graves' hyperthyroidism and ophthalmopathy. That paper adds: Reasons for excluding patients were uncontrolled infection, other autoimmune disease, pregnancy or lactation. Primed by the HTBI set, a first-round RT-PCR was run on the TCR CDR3.

The material was peripheral blood mononuclear cells (PBMCs), obtained at new diagnosis, from a patient treated with antithyroid drugs. V gene TRBV12-3 or TRBV12-4 combines with J gene TRBJ2-1, with 7 bases that match TRBD2. The TCR sequence derives from a man aged 18 to 30 with Graves disease. CDR3 sequence (DNA): TGTGCCAGCAGGGCAGCGGGACCCTACAATGAGCAGTTCCTC. Its protein product is CASRAAGPYNEQFL.